Listed here are 22 T cell receptor beta chains from one sample, sequenced in a study of blood T cell repertoires in COVID-19. Data came from immunoSEQ multiplex PCR; TCRdb stores just in-frame clones and leaves some out. The sample lists 250,000 to 300,000 clones, around 86% seen once, with approximately 5.3% in the top ten. The specimen was peripheral blood. Every receptor here comes from a woman in her sixties with COVID-19, enrolled during active disease.

The chain uses TRBV4-3 and TRBJ2-2; 8 positions match TRBD1. The CDR3 is 15 amino acids. Germline-derived CDR1 and CDR2 are LGHNA and YSLEER. Trimming at V came to 8 bases and at J to 3 bases, leaving 8 bases not matched to a gene. DNA for the CDR3: TGCGCCAGCGGACTGACAGGGGTCGACACCGGGGAGCTGTTTTTT. Translating it yields CASGLTGVDTGELFF.

V is TRBV7-2 and J is TRBJ2-7, with 11 positions matching TRBD2. The CDR3 consists of 17 residues. V was pared by 5 bases and J by 7 bases, with 16 bases of the junction left unmatched. The V gene's germline CDR1 is SGHTA and CDR2 FQGNSA. The CDR3 is CASSRLWVSGRDGEQYF. The CDR3 DNA follows: TGTGCCAGCAGCCGCCTGTGGGTTAGCGGGAGGGACGGGGAGCAGTACTTC.

This clone occurred once. The chain recombines TRBV9 with TRBJ2-1, with TRBD2 matching over 7 bases. Per the germline V gene, CDR1 is SGDLS and CDR2 is YYNGEE. The CDR3 extends over 18 amino acids. Trimming cost V 0 bases and J 7 bases; bases outside gene matches: 16. The CDR3 here is CASSVGAWVRESYNEQFF. The DNA for the CDR3 is TGTGCCAGCAGCGTAGGAGCGTGGGTGCGGGAGAGTTATAATGAGCAGTTCTTC.

The chain joins TRBV1 to TRBJ2-1; the listed D gene, TRBD1, was not tested against the DNA. TRBV1 is annotated as a pseudogene. The CDR3 spans 15 residues. The CDR3 sequence: CTSSQRGSSYNEQFF. DNA of the CDR3: TGCACCAGCAGCCAAAGGGGGAGCTCCTACAATGAGCAGTTCTTC.

The chain has TRBV25-1 and TRBJ2-7; no clear D gene. This CDR3 is 11 amino acids long. The germline CDR1 and CDR2 sequences are MGHDK and SYGVNS. The ends were cut back, 0 bases at V and 6 bases at J, with 3 bases in the middle. CDR3 sequence reads: CASSEYFEQYF. The DNA for the CDR3 is TGTGCCAGCAGTGAATACTTCGAGCAGTACTTC.

V and J are TRBV18 and TRBJ1-4, with D hard to call. Germline V gene lookup returns CDR1 KGHSH and CDR2 LQKENI. The V gene lost 3 bases and the J gene lost 8 bases, with 7 bases spanning the gap. This CDR3 spans 12 amino acids. Here the CDR3 DNA reads TGTGCCAGCTCACCGCGGGAGGAAAAACTGTTTTTT. It yields the protein CASSPREEKLFF.

As to this clone: The same CDR3 can be traced to other DNA sequences in this sample. The rearrangement joins TRBV5-5 to TRBJ1-5; D is possibly TRBD1 (6 bases). CDR3 length: 15 residues. The V end lost 4 bases, the J end lost 0 bases, and 11 bases lay between the germline ends. Germline-derived CDR1 and CDR2 are SGHKS and YYEKEE (reference sequence). The CDR3 reads CASSLTGFSNQPQHF. DNA of the CDR3: TGTGCCAGCAGCCTAACAGGGTTTAGCAATCAGCCCCAGCATTTT.

The V call is TRBV24-1, the J call TRBJ2-7, with D perhaps matching TRBD2 (6 bases). V lost 3 bases and J lost 6, with 11 bases in between. This CDR3 has 13 residues. CDR1 and CDR2 from the germline V gene are KGHDR and SFDVKD. This CDR3 is CATSDPGLSEQYF. DNA for the CDR3: TGTGCCACCAGTGATCCCGGACTATCCGAGCAGTACTTC.

V gene TRBV12-1 combines with J gene TRBJ2-7; the DNA was not compared with TRBD2, the D call given in the table. TRBV12-1 is classified as a pseudogene. The CDR3 has 17 amino acids. CDR3 loop: CASSSETSGRNSYEQYF. As DNA, the CDR3 is TGTGCCAGCAGCTCGGAGACTAGCGGGAGGAACTCCTACGAGCAGTACTTC.

The rearrangement joins TRBV19 to TRBJ2-1, with 10 positions matching TRBD2. Germline CDR1 is LNHDA and CDR2 is SQIVND (reference sequence). V shed 1 base, J shed 6 bases, and the junction held 3 bases outside the gene matches. This CDR3 is 15 amino acids long. The CDR3, as DNA: TGTGCCAGTAGTATAGGTCCTAGCGGGGGCAATGAGCAGTTCTTC. This gives the protein CASSIGPSGGNEQFF.

This clone has a handful of counts. The chain joins TRBV14 to TRBJ2-1; the D gene is possibly TRBD2 (5 bases). Germline CDR1 SGHDN, CDR2 FVKESK. The CDR3 covers 12 residues. The germline V and J ends were trimmed by 4 bases and 15 bases, with 16 bases remaining between them. This CDR3 reads CASSLWTPTLFF. The DNA for the CDR3 is TGTGCCAGCAGCCTCTGGACTCCGACGCTGTTCTTC.

CDR3 in amino acids: CAWSAGGHTIYF. Written as DNA, the CDR3 is TGTGCCTGGAGTGCGGGGGGTCACACCATATATTTT. The chain has TRBV30 and TRBJ1-3, with D perhaps TRBD1 (5 bases). Germline CDR1 reads GTSNPN; CDR2 reads SVGIG (reference sequence). The CDR3 extends over 12 amino acids. V was pared by 1 base and J by 8 bases, with 9 bases between. The whole variable domain, filled in from reference TRBV30 and TRBJ1-3, reads SQTIHQWPATLVQPVGSPLSLECTVEGTSNPNLYWYRQAAGRGLQLLFYSVGIGQISSEVPQNLSASRPQDRQFILSSKKLLLSDSGFYLCAWSAGGHTIYFGEGSWLTVV.

This clone was seen a single time. The chain couples TRBV28 to TRBJ2-1; a possible D gene is TRBD2 (5 bases). V gave up 3 bases and J gave up 1 base, with 22 bases separating them. The CDR3 consists of 19 residues. Looked up from germline, CDR1 is MDHEN and CDR2 is SYDVKM. The DNA for the CDR3 is TGTGCCAGCAGTTTTGTGTTTGAGGCGGGCAGACCTTCCTACAATGAGCAGTTCTTC. This translates into CASSFVFEAGRPSYNEQFF.

This clone was observed a single time. The gene calls are TRBV27 and TRBJ2-7; D gene uncertain. V was cut by 3 bases and J by 3 bases, with 9 bases left in between. There are 13 residues in the CDR3. Per the germline V gene, CDR1 is MNHEY and CDR2 is SMNVEV (reference sequence). In DNA, the CDR3 is TGTGCCAGCAGTTTCCCTCCCTACTACGAGCAGTACTTC. Translated: CASSFPPYYEQYF.

This chain uses TRBV7-9 with TRBJ1-3; D call uncertain. The CDR3 loop spans 14 amino acids. Trimming took off 2 bases at V and 3 bases at J, with 8 bases between the two ends. Germline CDR1 reads SEHNR; CDR2 reads FQNEAQ (reference sequence). CDR3 sequence: CASSLLRDGNTIYF. The DNA for the CDR3 is TGTGCCAGCAGCTTACTGAGAGATGGAAACACCATATATTTT.

The rearrangement uses TRBV5-6 and TRBJ2-1; the D gene is possibly TRBD1 (5 bases). Looked up from germline, CDR1 is SGHDT and CDR2 is YYEEEE. CDR3 length: 14 residues. Trimming shortened V by 4 bases and J by 4 bases, and 12 bases separated the two germline ends. In DNA, the CDR3 is TGTGCCAGCAGCCACGACAGTAGATACAATGAGCAGTTCTTC. Translating it yields CASSHDSRYNEQFF. The whole variable domain, remainder taken from reference TRBV5-6 and TRBJ2-1, is DAGVTQSPTHLIKTRGQQVTLRCSPKSGHDTVSWYQQALGQGPQFIFQYYEEEERQRGNFPDRFSGHQFPNYSSELNVNALLLGDSALYLCASSHDSRYNEQFFGPGTRLTVL.

V is TRBV15 and J is TRBJ2-1, with 7 positions matching TRBD2. J was trimmed by 5 bases and V by 0 bases; bases with no gene match: 13. This CDR3 spans 18 amino acids. Germline CDR1 reads LNHNV; CDR2 reads YYDKDF (reference sequence). CDR3 protein: CATSRDPPSGLIHNEQFF. The DNA for the CDR3 is TGTGCCACCAGCAGAGATCCCCCTAGCGGCCTGATCCACAATGAGCAGTTCTTC.

This chain links TRBV6-5 with TRBJ1-2, with D possibly being TRBD1 (6 bases). CDR1 is MNHEY, CDR2 SVGAGI, per germline. The CDR3 runs 12 residues. Trimming shortened V by 6 bases and J by 2 bases, and 7 bases separated the two germline ends. CDR3 sequence: CASSDRNYGYTF. The CDR3 region has the DNA TGTGCCAGCAGCGACAGGAACTATGGCTACACCTTC.

The chain is built from TRBV11-3 and TRBJ2-5; a possible D gene is TRBD1 (5 bases). CDR3 length: 13 residues. From germline, CDR1 is SGHNT and CDR2 YENEEA. Trimming cost V 4 bases and J 3 bases, with 9 bases left between them. This chain's CDR3 is CASSSDREETQYF. CDR3 DNA sequence: TGTGCCAGCAGCTCCGACAGAGAAGAGACCCAGTACTTC.

The V and J genes are TRBV19 and TRBJ2-2; 8 bases agree with TRBD1. This CDR3 region has 15 residues. Germline loops: CDR1 LNHDA, CDR2 SQIVND (reference sequence). V gave up 3 bases and J gave up 6 bases; unmatched junction bases: 6. CDR3 residues: CASSMSGGLAGELFF. The CDR3 DNA sequence: TGTGCCAGTAGTATGTCAGGGGGCTTGGCCGGGGAGCTGTTTTTT.

The chain recombines TRBV28 with TRBJ2-7; D remains unclear. The CDR3 has 13 residues. Germline CDR1 reads MDHEN; CDR2 reads SYDVKM. V was cut by 7 bases and J by 4 bases, with 14 bases left in between. The CDR3 nucleotides are TGTGCCAGCACCAGATCGATCAGATACGAGCAGTACTTC. Its translation: CASTRSIRYEQYF.

This chain's CDR3 is CASSHADTQYF. Written as DNA, the CDR3 is TGTGCCAGCAGTCACGCGGATACGCAGTATTTT. V is TRBV6-6 and J is TRBJ2-3; the D is unclear. The germline CDR1 and CDR2 sequences are MNHNY and SVGAGI (reference sequence). The length of the CDR3 is 11 residues. The V end was cut by 5 bases, the J end by 6 bases, with 6 bases between.